What follows are 14 T cell receptor beta chains derived from one specimen sequenced in a study of cytomegalovirus exposure and HLA in healthy donors. The PCR had 60 Vbeta and 13 Jbeta primers. Assay used: immunoSEQ multiplex PCR; TCRdb lists only in-frame clones, some missing. This sample yields 150,000 or so clones, of which around 80% are seen a single time; roughly 1.4% belongs to the top ten. The sample consisted of PBMCs. The receptor set was obtained from a man aged 25-40 years in good health and CMV-seropositive.

The chain employs TRBV28 and TRBJ2-3; TRBD2 matches at 11 bases. Germline V gives CDR1 MDHEN, CDR2 SYDVKM. Germline trimming cut 6 bases from V and 0 bases from J; bases unmatched to any gene: 5. The CDR3 loop spans 16 amino acids. DNA of the CDR3: TGTGCCAGCAGCCTCAGACTAGCGGGGAGCACAGATACGCAGTATTTT. Encoded protein: CASSLRLAGSTDTQYF.

This rearrangement joins TRBV5-4 to TRBJ2-7; 7 bases map to TRBD2. The length of the CDR3 is 12 residues. The V and J ends lost 4 bases and 7 bases, in that order; junction bases with no gene match: 5. Germline CDR1 and CDR2: SGHNT and YYREEE (reference sequence). Here the CDR3 reads CASSAGLLEQYF. The CDR3 DNA reads as TGTGCCAGCAGCGCGGGACTACTAGAGCAGTACTTC.

The rearrangement uses TRBV7-8 and TRBJ2-5; 10 nucleotides align to TRBD1. CDR3 size: 17 residues. Germline CDR1 is SGHVS and CDR2 is FQNEAQ. V dropped 7 bases and J dropped 1; count of bases not matched to a gene: 12. CDR3 in DNA: TGTGCCAGCAACCCTCTTGGGACAGGGGAACTCCAAGAGACCCAGTACTTC. Translated: CASNPLGTGELQETQYF.

The genes are TRBV19 and TRBJ2-7; TRBD2 might be the D (6 bases). The length of the CDR3 is 14 residues. Trimming pared 4 bases from V and 1 base from J, leaving 11 bases between. Germline V gene data show CDR1 as LNHDA and CDR2 as SQIVND (reference sequence). This CDR3 is CASSKGLTSYEQYF. The DNA of the CDR3 is TGTGCCAGTAGTAAGGGACTTACTTCCTACGAGCAGTACTTC.

The V call is TRBV19, the J call TRBJ2-3; 9 nucleotides agree with TRBD2. V lost 5 bases and J lost 4; bases outside the gene matches: 7. The CDR3 totals 15 residues. Germline CDR1 is LNHDA and CDR2 is SQIVND (reference sequence). CDR3 nucleotide sequence: TGTGCCAGTAGTCACTTGCGGGGGGGGCCAGATACGCAGTATTTT. Protein sequence: CASSHLRGGPDTQYF.

This sequence joins TRBV2 and TRBJ1-2, with a weak D call TRBD1 (6 bases). The CDR3 loop spans 15 amino acids. Trimming stripped 8 bases from V and 6 bases from J, with 22 bases between. Germline values: CDR1 SNHLY, CDR2 FYNNEI. The CDR3 region has the DNA TGTGCCAGCTGGGGGGGCCTCTCTATTACCGATGGCTACACCTTC. It specifies CASWGGLSITDGYTF.

V and J are TRBV2 and TRBJ1-6; the match to TRBD1 covers 8 bases. This CDR3 is 12 amino acids long. CDR1 and CDR2 from the germline V gene are SNHLY and FYNNEI. The V and J ends lost 9 bases and 10 bases, in that order; junction bases with no gene match: 5. The CDR3 nucleotides are TGTGCCAGACGGACAGGGTTCTCACCCCTCCACTTT. Its translation is CARRTGFSPLHF.

The chain recombines TRBV5-1 with TRBJ1-4, with D perhaps matching TRBD1 (6 bases). This CDR3 is 14 amino acids long. Germline values: CDR1 SGHRS, CDR2 YFSETQ. Trimming removed 8 bases at V and 0 bases at J, with 11 bases between. CDR3 protein: CASRQDPTNEKLFF. The CDR3 nucleotides are TGCGCCAGTAGACAGGACCCAACTAATGAAAAACTGTTTTTT.

This chain links TRBV10-3 with TRBJ1-5; 12 bases map to TRBD1. Looked up from germline, CDR1 is ENHRY and CDR2 is SYGVKD. V trimming: 10 bases; J trimming: 0 bases; junction bases outside the gene matches: 16. The CDR3 sequence is 19 residues long. The CDR3 is CATSIRDRGRSPSNQPQHF. CDR3 DNA sequence: TGTGCCACCTCGATCCGGGACAGGGGGCGGTCCCCTAGCAATCAGCCCCAGCATTTT.

The chain is built from TRBV30 and TRBJ2-5, with D unclear. This CDR3 region has 13 residues. Germline-derived CDR1 and CDR2 are GTSNPN and SVGIG (reference sequence). V lost 4 bases and J 0 bases, leaving 9 bases between the germline ends. The CDR3 bases are TGTGCCTGGAACTCCGATTACCAAGAGACCCAGTACTTC. Translating it yields CAWNSDYQETQYF.

The chain has TRBV4-1 and TRBJ2-3; 11 positions agree with TRBD2. This CDR3 has 18 amino acids. Germline values: CDR1 MGHRA, CDR2 YSYEKL. Unmatched junction bases numbered 8, after V lost 1 base and J lost 2 bases. In DNA form, the CDR3 reads TGCGCCAGCAGCCAAGTTTTAGCGGGAGGGCCACTCACAGATACGCAGTATTTT. The encoded protein is CASSQVLAGGPLTDTQYF.

This clone came up once. The chain is built from TRBV18 and TRBJ2-7; possible D gene TRBD2, 6 bases. Per the germline V gene, CDR1 is KGHSH and CDR2 is LQKENI. Trimming cost V 4 bases and J 1 base, with 14 bases left between them. The CDR3 has 15 residues. CDR3 residues: CASSLSGLGSYEQYF. For the CDR3, the DNA is TGTGCCAGCTCACTTAGCGGCCTGGGGTCCTACGAGCAGTACTTC.

Concerning this clone itself: One end of the junction varies from germline; a read error may be responsible. V gene TRBV9 combines with J gene TRBJ1-2, with 10 bases identical to TRBD1. This CDR3 contains 14 residues. Germline V lookup: CDR1 SGDLS, CDR2 YYNGEE. The chain's CDR3 is CASRGDRGHYGYTF. DNA for the CDR3: TGTGCCAGCAGGGGCGACAGGGGGCACTACGGCTACACCTTC. The full variable domain, with the rest looked up from reference TRBV9 and TRBJ1-2, is DSGVTQTPKHLITATGQRVTLRCSPRSGDLSVYWYQQSLDQGLQFLIQYYNGEERAKGNILERFSAQQFPDLHSELNLSSLELGDSALYFCASRGDRGHYGYTFGSGTRLTVV.

This chain connects TRBV27 to TRBJ2-1; maybe TRBD1 (6 bases). The V gene's germline CDR1 is MNHEY and CDR2 SMNVEV (reference sequence). The CDR3 runs 14 residues. Trimming removed 5 bases from V and 3 bases from J, with 11 bases in between. CDR3 sequence reads: CASSPGQSYNEQFF. The CDR3 DNA sequence: TGTGCCAGCAGTCCAGGACAGAGCTACAATGAGCAGTTCTTC.